Listed below are T cell receptor beta chains from one sample, sequenced in a study of technical replicates of blood from a handful of donors. The data were produced by immunoSEQ multiplex PCR, yet TCRdb's version contains in-frame clones alone and is incomplete. The sample carries about 85,000 clones, around 94% recorded once. Sequenced material: T cells isolated from PBMCs. The receptor set was obtained from a human donor in good health. Each CDR3 is given with its conserved first and last residue. The order of the fields is V gene, D gene, clone size, J gene, CDR3 DNA, CDR3 protein. The D gene is left open where the match is weak. Rows give clone size only sometimes, using once, few, many, or a class for an expanded clone.

v_gene: TRBV19
d_gene: .
abundance: .
j_gene: TRBJ2-1
CDR3nt: TGTGCCAGTAGTATACGCCCGAGAAACAATGAGCAGTTCTTC
CDR3aa: CASSIRPRNNEQFF

v_gene: TRBV5-1
d_gene: .
abundance: .
j_gene: TRBJ2-1
CDR3nt: TGCGCCAGCAGCTTGGGGACTTCCAATGAGCAGTTCTTC
CDR3aa: CASSLGTSNEQFF

v_gene: TRBV11-2
d_gene: TRBD2
abundance: .
j_gene: TRBJ2-3
CDR3nt: TGTGCCAGCAGCCCACGTAGCGGGGTAAGCACAGATACGCAGTATTTT
CDR3aa: CASSPRSGVSTDTQYF

v_gene: TRBV11-3
d_gene: .
abundance: .
j_gene: TRBJ2-7
CDR3nt: TGTGCCAGCAGCTTAAATGGCCTAGTCTACGAGCAGTACTTC
CDR3aa: CASSLNGLVYEQYF

v_gene: TRBV5-6
d_gene: .
abundance: .
j_gene: TRBJ1-1
CDR3nt: TGTGCCAGCCAGGACACGGTGAACACTGAAGCTTTCTTT
CDR3aa: CASQDTVNTEAFF

v_gene: TRBV19
d_gene: .
abundance: .
j_gene: TRBJ2-1
CDR3nt: TGTGCCAGTAGTATAGTATGGGGAGCCTACAATGAGCAGTTCTTC
CDR3aa: CASSIVWGAYNEQFF

v_gene: TRBV5-4
d_gene: .
abundance: .
j_gene: TRBJ1-6
CDR3nt: TGTGCCAGCAGCCAGACCAACTCGGGGAGGGGTTCACCCCTCCACTTT
CDR3aa: CASSQTNSGRGSPLHF

v_gene: TRBV27
d_gene: TRBD1
abundance: .
j_gene: TRBJ2-3
CDR3nt: TGTGCCAGCAGGAATTGGACAGGGGGGAATCGTAAGGAGTATTTT
CDR3aa: CASRNWTGGNRKEYF

v_gene: TRBV4-2
d_gene: .
abundance: once
j_gene: TRBJ2-5
CDR3nt: TGTGCCAGCAGCCAAGGGGAGAGGGGGAACTGGGAGACCCAGTACTTC
CDR3aa: CASSQGERGNWETQYF

v_gene: TRBV7-9
d_gene: .
abundance: .
j_gene: TRBJ1-3
CDR3nt: TGTGCCAGCAGCCTACTCGGGAGGTCTGGAAACACCATATATTTT
CDR3aa: CASSLLGRSGNTIYF

v_gene: TRBV4-1
d_gene: TRBD1
abundance: .
j_gene: TRBJ1-5
CDR3nt: TGCGCCAGCAGCCGAGAGGGACAGCCAAGCAATCAGCCCCAGCATTTT
CDR3aa: CASSREGQPSNQPQHF

v_gene: TRBV7-9
d_gene: .
abundance: .
j_gene: TRBJ2-6
CDR3nt: TGTGCCAGCAGCTTAGGTAGTCTCTCTGGGGCCAACGTCCTGACTTTC
CDR3aa: CASSLGSLSGANVLTF

v_gene: TRBV5-1
d_gene: TRBD2
abundance: .
j_gene: TRBJ2-7
CDR3nt: TGCGCCAGCAGCCCGCCCCCGGGAGGGGTCTCCTACGAGCAGTACTTC
CDR3aa: CASSPPPGGVSYEQYF

v_gene: TRBV4-1
d_gene: TRBD1
abundance: .
j_gene: TRBJ2-1
CDR3nt: TGCGCCAGCAGCCAAGAAGGACAGGGGACCAATGAGCAGTTCTTC
CDR3aa: CASSQEGQGTNEQFF

v_gene: TRBV9
d_gene: .
abundance: once
j_gene: TRBJ1-2
CDR3nt: TGTGCCAGCAGCGTAGACACTAACTATGGCTACACCTTC
CDR3aa: CASSVDTNYGYTF

v_gene: TRBV2
d_gene: .
abundance: .
j_gene: TRBJ2-6
CDR3nt: TGTGCCAGCCGCAGCTCTGGGGCCAACGTCCTGACTTTC
CDR3aa: CASRSSGANVLTF

v_gene: TRBV28
d_gene: TRBD2
abundance: .
j_gene: TRBJ2-5
CDR3nt: TGTGCCATTCAGGTGTCTGGGACTAGCGGCCAAGAGACCCAGTACTTC
CDR3aa: CAIQVSGTSGQETQYF

v_gene: TRBV5-1
d_gene: .
abundance: .
j_gene: TRBJ1-2
CDR3nt: TGCGCCAGCAGCCCCATACAGGAGCCCGGCTATGGCTACACCTTC
CDR3aa: CASSPIQEPGYGYTF

v_gene: TRBV19
d_gene: TRBD1
abundance: .
j_gene: TRBJ2-7
CDR3nt: TGTGCCAGTTTGGACAGGGCAAAGTACGAGCAGTACTTC
CDR3aa: CASLDRAKYEQYF

v_gene: TRBV5-6
d_gene: .
abundance: .
j_gene: TRBJ2-7
CDR3nt: TGTGCCAGCAGCCCACTAGGAGGACCCTACGAGCAGTACTTC
CDR3aa: CASSPLGGPYEQYF

v_gene: TRBV4-1
d_gene: .
abundance: .
j_gene: TRBJ1-5
CDR3nt: TGCGCCAGCAGCCAAGAAAAGACATATAGCAATCAGCCCCAGCATTTT
CDR3aa: CASSQEKTYSNQPQHF

v_gene: TRBV30
d_gene: .
abundance: .
j_gene: TRBJ2-2
CDR3nt: TGTGCCTGGAGTCAATACATTTTGACTTCTGGGGAGCTGTTTTTT
CDR3aa: CAWSQYILTSGELFF

v_gene: TRBV5-4
d_gene: .
abundance: .
j_gene: TRBJ1-1
CDR3nt: TGTGCCAGCAAGGGGACACCCGAGAACACTGAAGCTTTCTTT
CDR3aa: CASKGTPENTEAFF

v_gene: TRBV7-9
d_gene: TRBD1
abundance: once
j_gene: TRBJ2-7
CDR3nt: TGTGCCAGCAGTCGTACAGGGGACGAGCAGTACTTC
CDR3aa: CASSRTGDEQYF

v_gene: TRBV19
d_gene: TRBD1
abundance: .
j_gene: TRBJ1-1
CDR3nt: TGTGCCAGTGGACAGGCCGGCGGGACTGAAGCTTTCTTT
CDR3aa: CASGQAGGTEAFF

v_gene: TRBV2
d_gene: .
abundance: .
j_gene: TRBJ1-1
CDR3nt: TGTGCCACCCTCCGGTCAGGGGACCACCCGGTGAACACTGAAGCTTTCTTT
CDR3aa: CATLRSGDHPVNTEAFF

v_gene: TRBV29-1
d_gene: TRBD2
abundance: .
j_gene: TRBJ2-3
CDR3nt: TGCAGCGTTGCTGCGGGGGGGGGAGATACGCAGTATTTT
CDR3aa: CSVAAGGGDTQYF

v_gene: TRBV19
d_gene: .
abundance: .
j_gene: TRBJ2-2
CDR3nt: TGTGCCAGTACCGAGACAGGCACCGGGGAGCTGTTTTTT
CDR3aa: CASTETGTGELFF

v_gene: TRBV4-1
d_gene: TRBD1
abundance: .
j_gene: TRBJ2-1
CDR3nt: TGCGCCAGCAGCCCGACCCGACAGGGTCCCTACAATGAGCAGTTCTTC
CDR3aa: CASSPTRQGPYNEQFF

v_gene: TRBV7-7
d_gene: .
abundance: .
j_gene: TRBJ2-3
CDR3nt: TGTGCTAGCAGCTCGTCGCTAGCGTTAGGAGATACGCAGTATTTT
CDR3aa: CASSSSLALGDTQYF

v_gene: TRBV18
d_gene: .
abundance: once
j_gene: TRBJ2-6
CDR3nt: TGTGCCAGCTCCGAGGTTGACTCTGGGGCCAACGTCCTGACTTTC
CDR3aa: CASSEVDSGANVLTF

v_gene: TRBV19
d_gene: .
abundance: .
j_gene: TRBJ2-5
CDR3nt: TGTGCCAGTAGTATGGTGGGTGGGCACCAAGAGACCCAGTACTTC
CDR3aa: CASSMVGGHQETQYF

v_gene: TRBV27
d_gene: TRBD2
abundance: once
j_gene: TRBJ2-1
CDR3nt: TGTGCCAGCAGTAAACTAGCGGCCAGCTCCTACAATGAGCAGTTCTTC
CDR3aa: CASSKLAASSYNEQFF

v_gene: TRBV5-4
d_gene: TRBD2
abundance: once
j_gene: TRBJ2-7
CDR3nt: TGTGCCAGCAGCTTGGCCGGGACTAGCGGGCCGGGCGAGCAGTACTTC
CDR3aa: CASSLAGTSGPGEQYF

v_gene: TRBV9
d_gene: .
abundance: .
j_gene: TRBJ1-6
CDR3nt: TGTGCCAGCAGCGCCTCGTCCTCCTATAATTCACCCCTCCACTTT
CDR3aa: CASSASSSYNSPLHF

v_gene: TRBV12-5
d_gene: TRBD1
abundance: .
j_gene: TRBJ1-1
CDR3nt: TGTGCTAGTGGTTCCGACAGGGATACTGAAGCTTTCTTT
CDR3aa: CASGSDRDTEAFF

v_gene: TRBV5-1
d_gene: .
abundance: .
j_gene: TRBJ2-2
CDR3nt: TGCGCCAGCAGCTTGGGTGTTCAGGACGGGGAGCTGTTTTTT
CDR3aa: CASSLGVQDGELFF

v_gene: TRBV6-1
d_gene: .
abundance: .
j_gene: TRBJ2-7
CDR3nt: TGTGCCAGCAGACCCAACACTAGGGACGAGCAGTACTTC
CDR3aa: CASRPNTRDEQYF

v_gene: TRBV4-1
d_gene: .
abundance: .
j_gene: TRBJ1-2
CDR3nt: TGCGCCAGCAGCCAAGAAACCAGGTTGATAATGGGCTACACCTTC
CDR3aa: CASSQETRLIMGYTF

v_gene: TRBV29-1
d_gene: TRBD1
abundance: .
j_gene: TRBJ1-2
CDR3nt: TGCAGCGGATCGGACAGGGTCGATGGCTACACCTTC
CDR3aa: CSGSDRVDGYTF

v_gene: TRBV29-1
d_gene: TRBD2
abundance: .
j_gene: TRBJ2-3
CDR3nt: TGCAGCGTTGTTGCGGGGGGCGGCGGGAGGGCCCTCGATACGCAGTATTTT
CDR3aa: CSVVAGGGGRALDTQYF

v_gene: TRBV7-9
d_gene: .
abundance: .
j_gene: TRBJ1-3
CDR3nt: TGTGCCAGCAGCAAAGACACAGGGCACTCTGGAAACACCATATATTTT
CDR3aa: CASSKDTGHSGNTIYF

v_gene: TRBV10-3
d_gene: TRBD1
abundance: .
j_gene: TRBJ1-1
CDR3nt: TGTGCCGTCGGACAGGGTAGGCCTGAAGCTTTCTTT
CDR3aa: CAVGQGRPEAFF

v_gene: TRBV19
d_gene: TRBD1
abundance: .
j_gene: TRBJ1-5
CDR3nt: TGTGCCAGTAGCGCAGGGGGCGCTCAGCCCCAGCATTTT
CDR3aa: CASSAGGAQPQHF

v_gene: TRBV6-6
d_gene: .
abundance: once
j_gene: TRBJ2-7
CDR3nt: TGTGCCAGCAGTTACGGGGGCTTTAGCTCCTACGAGCAGTACTTC
CDR3aa: CASSYGGFSSYEQYF

v_gene: TRBV2
d_gene: TRBD1
abundance: .
j_gene: TRBJ1-2
CDR3nt: TGTGCCAGCATGTATGGGACAGACTATGGCTACACCTTC
CDR3aa: CASMYGTDYGYTF

v_gene: TRBV6-4
d_gene: .
abundance: .
j_gene: TRBJ2-6
CDR3nt: TGTGCCAGCAGTGACTCGCGCTCTGGGGCCAACGTCCTGACTTTC
CDR3aa: CASSDSRSGANVLTF

v_gene: TRBV6-1
d_gene: TRBD2
abundance: .
j_gene: TRBJ2-7
CDR3nt: TGTGCCAGCAGTGAGTCTCCGGGACTAGCTTACGAGCAGTACTTC
CDR3aa: CASSESPGLAYEQYF

v_gene: TRBV9
d_gene: TRBD2
abundance: .
j_gene: TRBJ2-3
CDR3nt: TGTGCCAGCAGCGTAGCCGGGACTACCTATAGCACAGATACGCAGTATTTT
CDR3aa: CASSVAGTTYSTDTQYF

v_gene: TRBV4-2
d_gene: .
abundance: .
j_gene: TRBJ1-1
CDR3nt: TGTGCCAGCAGCCAAGGAGGGACTGGGAATGAAGCTTTCTTT
CDR3aa: CASSQGGTGNEAFF

v_gene: TRBV5-1
d_gene: .
abundance: .
j_gene: TRBJ1-1
CDR3nt: TGCGCCAGCAGCTTCGGCGGCTTCATGAACACTGAAGCTTTCTTT
CDR3aa: CASSFGGFMNTEAFF

v_gene: TRBV7-7
d_gene: .
abundance: .
j_gene: TRBJ1-1
CDR3nt: TGTGCTAGCAGCTTAGAGGAGGGTACTGAAGCTTTCTTT
CDR3aa: CASSLEEGTEAFF

v_gene: TRBV4-2
d_gene: TRBD2
abundance: .
j_gene: TRBJ2-5
CDR3nt: TGTGCCAGCAGCCAAGAGGGACTAGCGGTGGTAGAGACCCAGTACTTC
CDR3aa: CASSQEGLAVVETQYF

v_gene: TRBV2
d_gene: TRBD1
abundance: .
j_gene: TRBJ2-1
CDR3nt: TGTGCCAGCGTGGACCCCCCAGGGACAGCTTACAATGAGCAGTTCTTC
CDR3aa: CASVDPPGTAYNEQFF

v_gene: TRBV12-5
d_gene: .
abundance: .
j_gene: TRBJ1-2
CDR3nt: TGTGCTAGTGGTTTGGCGGCGGGGGTCCGCTATGGCTACACCTTC
CDR3aa: CASGLAAGVRYGYTF

v_gene: TRBV27
d_gene: TRBD2
abundance: .
j_gene: TRBJ2-2
CDR3nt: TGTGCCAGCAGTTTCCAAGGGACTAGCGGCATGACCGGGGAGCTGTTTTTT
CDR3aa: CASSFQGTSGMTGELFF

v_gene: TRBV6-5
d_gene: TRBD2
abundance: .
j_gene: TRBJ2-1
CDR3nt: TGTGCCAGCAGCCCTAGCGGGGGGGGGAATGAGCAGTTCTTC
CDR3aa: CASSPSGGGNEQFF

v_gene: TRBV2
d_gene: .
abundance: .
j_gene: TRBJ1-5
CDR3nt: TGTGCCAGCACGCCCAACCGGAGCAATCAGCCCCAGCATTTT
CDR3aa: CASTPNRSNQPQHF

v_gene: TRBV5-1
d_gene: TRBD1
abundance: .
j_gene: TRBJ1-1
CDR3nt: TGCGCCAGCAGCTTGGTGACAGGGGGTTTTAACACTGAAGCTTTCTTT
CDR3aa: CASSLVTGGFNTEAFF

v_gene: TRBV11-2
d_gene: TRBD1
abundance: .
j_gene: TRBJ1-1
CDR3nt: TGTGCCAGCAGCTTAGAGAGGGGGCCGTGGACTGAAGCTTTCTTT
CDR3aa: CASSLERGPWTEAFF